A selection of T cell receptor beta chains follows, all from one sample in a study of T cell changes during pregnancy in multiple sclerosis. TCRdb's copy holds only in-frame clones and misses some; the assay was immunoSEQ multiplex PCR. The sample yields 40,000 to 45,000 clones, about 94% seen once. The source material was peripheral blood, sampled in the third trimester of pregnancy. The receptors come from a female donor with multiple sclerosis, enrolled in a pregnancy study. CDR3s include the opening cysteine and the closing phenylalanine or tryptophan. The D gene is left open where the match is weak. Size tells how often a clone was seen (once, few, many) or the class of an expanded clone, and some rows leave it out.

>TRBV9|TRBD1|.|TRBJ1-6
CASSGGTGNSPLHF
TGTGCCAGCAGCGGGGGGACAGGAAATTCACCCCTCCACTTT
>TRBV2|.|once|TRBJ2-7
CASSEVRYEQYF
TGTGCCAGCAGTGAAGTTAGATACGAGCAGTACTTC
>TRBV7-2|.|once|TRBJ1-2
CASSLETPGGAGYTF
TGTGCCAGCAGCTTAGAGACCCCCGGTGGGGCAGGCTACACCTTC
>TRBV7-2|TRBD1|.|TRBJ2-5
CASSSRTGERETQYF
TGTGCCAGCAGCTCCCGGACAGGGGAGCGAGAGACCCAGTACTTC
>TRBV9|TRBD1|.|TRBJ2-1
CASSPNRGQDNEQFF
TGTGCCAGCAGCCCGAATCGGGGACAGGACAATGAGCAGTTCTTC
>TRBV29-1|.|.|TRBJ2-2
CSVEGLRGPTNTGELFF
TGCAGCGTTGAAGGTTTAAGGGGCCCGACGAACACCGGGGAGCTGTTTTTT
>TRBV27|.|.|TRBJ1-1
CASSPTGPRRKAFF
TGTGCCAGCAGCCCGACAGGACCTAGGCGGAAAGCTTTCTTT
>TRBV28|.|.|TRBJ2-7
CASSILGQRGSYEQYF
TGTGCCAGCAGCATACTGGGTCAGAGAGGCTCCTACGAGCAGTACTTC
>TRBV25-1|.|.|TRBJ1-4
CASSAGISANEKLFF
TGTGCCAGCAGTGCCGGGATATCCGCTAATGAAAAACTGTTTTTT
>TRBV6-5|TRBD1|.|TRBJ1-2
CASTPGQGVSGYTF
TGTGCCAGCACCCCGGGACAGGGAGTTTCTGGCTACACCTTC
>TRBV19|.|.|TRBJ2-6
CASSPSVTSGANVLTF
TGTGCCAGTAGTCCCTCGGTAACCTCTGGGGCCAACGTCCTGACTTTC
>TRBV28|TRBD1|.|TRBJ2-1
CASSYAGTEDNEQFF
TGTGCCAGCAGTTACGCCGGGACAGAAGACAATGAGCAGTTCTTC
>TRBV18|TRBD1|.|TRBJ1-3
CASSPEGAFSGNTIYF
TGTGCCAGCTCACCAGAGGGGGCTTTCTCTGGAAACACCATATATTTT
>TRBV20-1|.|once|TRBJ2-1
CIPAGGGEQFF
TGCATTCCGGCCGGGGGTGGTGAGCAGTTCTTC
>TRBV18|.|.|TRBJ1-5
CASSAQGNQPQHF
TGTGCCAGCTCAGCCCAGGGTAATCAGCCCCAGCATTTT
>TRBV7-2|TRBD1|.|TRBJ2-5
CASSSSTGGQETQYF
TGTGCCAGCAGTTCATCGACAGGGGGACAAGAGACCCAGTACTTC
>TRBV7-6|TRBD1|.|TRBJ1-4
CASSLGWRGPGEKLFF
TGTGCCAGCAGCTTAGGTTGGAGGGGGCCGGGTGAAAAACTGTTTTTT
>TRBV7-3|TRBD2|once|TRBJ2-1
CASSPTGGRFKFF
TGTGCCAGCAGCCCGACCGGGGGGAGGTTTAAGTTCTTC
>TRBV4-1|TRBD1|.|TRBJ1-6
CASSQGQSSYNSPLHF
TGCGCCAGCAGCCAGGGACAGAGCTCCTATAATTCACCCCTCCACTTT
>TRBV6-1|.|.|TRBJ1-1
CASSSHNIEGTEAFF
TGTGCCAGCAGTTCACACAACATTGAGGGCACTGAAGCTTTCTTT
>TRBV7-8|TRBD2|.|TRBJ2-3
CASSLEGSGAGDTQYF
TGTGCCAGCAGCTTAGAGGGTAGCGGGGCGGGAGATACGCAGTATTTT
>TRBV28|TRBD2|once|TRBJ2-7
CASSFRGAYEQYF
TGTGCCAGCAGTTTCCGGGGGGCCTACGAGCAGTACTTC
>TRBV19|TRBD1|.|TRBJ1-6
CASSLRDRNNSPLHF
TGTGCCAGTAGTCTCCGGGACAGAAATAATTCACCCCTCCACTTT
>TRBV7-6|.|.|TRBJ1-2
CASSVDSNYGYTF
TGTGCCAGCAGCGTAGACAGCAACTATGGCTACACCTTC
>TRBV7-3|.|.|TRBJ2-3
CASSSQGDTQYF
TGTGCCAGCAGCTCTCAGGGGGATACGCAGTATTTT
>TRBV11-1|TRBD1|.|TRBJ2-5
CASSPPAGTGGSETQYF
TGTGCCAGCAGCCCGCCCGCCGGGACAGGGGGCTCTGAGACCCAGTACTTC
>TRBV5-6|TRBD1|once|TRBJ1-4
CASSVGGTGKSSKLFF
TGTGCCAGCAGCGTGGGGGGGACAGGGAAGTCGTCAAAACTGTTTTTT
>TRBV5-1|TRBD1|.|TRBJ2-1
CASSLSEGTGSNEQFF
TGCGCCAGCAGCTTGTCGGAGGGGACAGGGAGCAATGAGCAGTTCTTC
>TRBV20-1|.|.|TRBJ1-1
CSAYRVKAFF
TGCAGTGCTTACAGGGTCAAAGCTTTCTTT
>TRBV5-4|.|.|TRBJ1-4
CASSYGRGENEKLFF
TGTGCCAGCAGCTACGGTAGGGGCGAGAATGAAAAACTGTTTTTT